The 21 T cell receptor beta chains below come from one sample, sequenced in a study of metastatic and nonmetastatic thyroid tumors. TCRdb reassembled clones from the PCR reads with MiXCR. This table has 20,000 to 25,000 clones, about 14% appearing once. All patients were untreated before thyroid surgery. What was sequenced was tumor tissue. The receptors shown here come from a female donor with papillary thyroid cancer or a benign thyroid nodule (not recorded which). Some clones in this sample may be carry-over from other donors' samples.

A note on this clone: Being one base from a much bigger clone, this may be a read error. The V gene is TRBV11-1, the J gene TRBJ2-3, with 8 bases that match TRBD1. Germline V gene data show CDR1 as SGHAT and CDR2 as FQDESV (reference sequence). The CDR3 is 19 amino acids. V lost 11 bases and J lost 0; bases outside the gene matches: 22. For the CDR3, the DNA is TGTGCCGTCAGCTTAGGCTTGACAGGGGACCTCCTTAGCACAGATACGCAGTATTTT. As protein: CAVSLGLTGDLLSTDTQYF.

The chain uses TRBV5-1 and TRBJ1-1, with TRBD1 identical over 7 bases. V lost 7 bases to trimming and J lost 0 bases; unmatched junction nucleotides: 9. Germline CDR1 SGHRS, CDR2 YFSETQ. The CDR3 totals 15 residues. The CDR3 DNA sequence: TGCGCCAGCTCCCCGGGACAGCGTATGAACACTGAAGCTTTCTTT. Translation: CASSPGQRMNTEAFF.

This clone appeared many times. The chain uses TRBV30 and TRBJ1-4; tentatively, D is TRBD1 (5 bases). Trimming stripped 4 bases from V and 8 bases from J, with 11 bases between. The V gene's germline CDR1 is GTSNPN and CDR2 SVGIG (reference sequence). The CDR3 has 12 residues. In DNA, the CDR3 is TGTGCCTGGAATGGGGGTCACGAAAAACTGTTTTTT. Its protein is CAWNGGHEKLFF.

This clone showed up many times. The chain employs TRBV5-1 and TRBJ2-1, with D perhaps matching TRBD2 (5 bases). Germline V gene sequence: CDR1 SGHRS, CDR2 YFSETQ. Trimming took 0 bases from V and 7 from J, leaving 11 bases between them. The CDR3 length is 14 residues. The CDR3 protein is CASSLANGKNEQFF. CDR3 bases: TGCGCCAGCAGCTTGGCCAACGGGAAGAATGAGCAGTTCTTC.

This clone was detected many times. The rearrangement joins TRBV12-3 or TRBV12-4 to TRBJ1-5; D is unclear. Trimming cost V 1 base and J 7 bases, with 5 bases left between them. This CDR3 has 12 residues. CDR3 sequence reads: CASSLGEQPQHF. In DNA, the CDR3 is TGTGCCAGCAGTTTAGGGGAGCAGCCCCAGCATTTT.

This clone was counted ten times or more. This chain joins TRBV11-2 and TRBJ2-3, with 10 bases fitting TRBD1. This CDR3 contains 18 residues. The ends lost 1 base at V and 6 bases at J; junction bases unmatched: 13. The germline CDR1 and CDR2 sequences are SGHAT and FQNNGV. CDR3 in DNA: TGTGCCAGCAGCTTAGTCGGCGGGACAGGGGCCTCGGGGGATACGCAGTATTTT. Translating gives CASSLVGGTGASGDTQYF.

At least ten counts were recorded for this clone. J is TRBJ2-5 and V is TRBV2; D unclear. The CDR3 has 10 amino acids. V was pared by 11 bases and J by 7 bases, with 11 bases between. Germline values: CDR1 SNHLY, CDR2 FYNNEI. CDR3 sequence (DNA): TGTGCCGCTGGAGTAGGGACCCAGTACTTC. It translates to CAAGVGTQYF.

By share, this clone ranks as medium-sized. V gene TRBV27 combines with J gene TRBJ2-7; 7 bases are a match to TRBD1. Germline V lookup: CDR1 MNHEY, CDR2 SMNVEV (reference sequence). The junction had 3 bases not matched to a gene; V was cut back by 5 bases and J by 2 bases. The CDR3 is made up of 13 amino acids. The CDR3 loop reads CASSRQGPYEQYF. Here the CDR3 DNA reads TGTGCCAGCAGTCGACAGGGTCCCTACGAGCAGTACTTC.

This clone has only a few counts. A much bigger clone sits one base away, suggesting this may be a read error. The V and J genes are TRBV4-2 and TRBJ1-2; 10 nucleotides line up with TRBD1. Looked up from germline, CDR1 is LGHNA and CDR2 is YNFKEQ. The CDR3 is 16 residues long. V dropped 4 bases and J dropped 3; count of bases not matched to a gene: 8. CDR3 in amino acids: CASSRDRTGGYYGYTF. The CDR3, as DNA: TGTGCCAGCAGCCGAGACCGGACAGGGGGGTACTATGGCTACACCTTC.

This clone was found a few times. This may come from a read error, since a much larger clone is one base off. The V call is TRBV12-3 or TRBV12-4, the J call TRBJ2-3; no firm D call. This CDR3 comprises 14 residues. Trimming pared 8 bases from V and 0 bases from J, leaving 12 bases between. CDR3 DNA: TGTGCCAGCGGTTCGGACCACAGCACAGATACGCAGTATTTT. It specifies CASGSDHSTDTQYF.

This clone was counted only a few times. The V and J genes are TRBV12-3 or TRBV12-4 and TRBJ1-5; D is possibly TRBD1 (5 bases). Deletions cut 7 bases from V and 4 bases from J, with 23 bases between. The CDR3 runs 17 residues. The DNA for the CDR3 is TGTGCCAGCATTGCGTGGGGAGGGAGGGGTGGAAATCAGCCCCAGCATTTT. It codes for CASIAWGGRGGNQPQHF.

This clone has ten or more counts. The chain couples TRBV5-1 to TRBJ2-4; 8 nucleotides align to TRBD2. The CDR3 extends over 18 amino acids. The V gene end was trimmed by 4 bases and the J gene end by 8 bases; junction bases not matched to a gene: 20. Germline lookup yields CDR1 SGHRS and CDR2 YFSETQ. The CDR3 bases are TGCGCCAGCAGCCCGCTGTTTTTGGGGCGGGGGGTTGGAGACATTCAGTACTTC. Protein sequence: CASSPLFLGRGVGDIQYF.

This chain links TRBV19 with TRBJ1-1; the D is unclear. The CDR3 loop spans 11 amino acids. Trimming shortened V by 6 bases and J by 7 bases, and 9 bases separated the two germline ends. Germline values: CDR1 LNHDA, CDR2 SQIVND (reference sequence). This CDR3 reads CASRSESEAFF. The CDR3 coding sequence is TGTGCCAGTAGATCGGAGAGTGAAGCTTTCTTT.

Only one count was recorded for this clone. Here the CDR3 DNA reads TGTGCCTGGAGTGTAGAGCCTAGCGGCCACGAGCAGTACTTC. Translated: CAWSVEPSGHEQYF. The chain links TRBV30 to TRBJ2-7; 7 bases fit TRBD2. The CDR3 sequence is 14 residues long. Germline CDR1 reads GTSNPN; CDR2 reads SVGIG (reference sequence). J gave up 5 bases and V 0 bases, and 7 bases lay outside the gene matches.

This clone was seen repeatedly, ten times or more. This chain connects TRBV7-8 to TRBJ1-5; 8 nucleotides match TRBD1. Germline trimming cut 5 bases from V and 5 bases from J; bases unmatched to any gene: 8. Looked up from germline, CDR1 is SGHVS and CDR2 is FQNEAQ. CDR3 length: 15 residues. CDR3 in amino acids: CASSVGQGEHQPQHF. The CDR3 nucleotides read TGTGCCAGCAGCGTCGGACAGGGCGAGCATCAGCCCCAGCATTTT.

This chain connects TRBV6-1 to TRBJ1-5; D remains unclear. Germline V gene data show CDR1 as MNHNS and CDR2 as SASEGT. This CDR3 is 14 amino acids long. Trimming stripped 0 bases from V and 6 bases from J, with 9 bases between. CDR3 nucleotides: TGTGCCAGCAGTGAAGCGTTAAGGCTTCAGCCCCAGCATTTT. This codes for CASSEALRLQPQHF.

The chain recombines TRBV6-5 with TRBJ2-7, with 9 bases matching TRBD1. This CDR3 region has 16 residues. The germline V gene encodes CDR1 MNHEY and CDR2 SVGAGI. J gave up 6 bases and V 4 bases, and 13 bases lay outside the gene matches. This CDR3 reads CASSFPEQGARIEQYF. The CDR3 DNA reads TGTGCCAGCAGTTTCCCGGAACAGGGGGCGCGGATCGAGCAGTACTTC.

This clone was counted ten times or more. One base away lies a much larger clone, so this may be a sequencing read error. Distinct nucleotide sequences in the sample also encode this CDR3. The chain links TRBV20-1 to TRBJ2-1; 7 bases match TRBD1. CDR1 and CDR2 (germline): DFQATT, SNEGSKA (reference sequence). After removal of 6 bases from V and 7 bases from J, the junction contained 18 bases not matched to a gene. The CDR3 has 16 residues. CDR3 DNA sequence: TGCAGTGCGGAAGGGGGAACAGGGGCCCTCTATAATGAGCAGTTCTTC. Translating gives CSAEGGTGALYNEQFF.

This clone appeared many times. The J gene is TRBJ1-5, the V gene TRBV15, with D possibly TRBD1 on 5 matching bases. The V and J ends lost 5 bases and 3 bases respectively, with 11 bases between them. Per germline, CDR1 LNHNV and CDR2 YYDKDF (reference sequence). CDR3 length: 14 amino acids. CDR3 nucleotides: TGTGCCACCAGCCCGACAGTAGCCAATCAGCCCCAGCATTTT. Its protein product is CATSPTVANQPQHF.

In its sample, this clone was seen many times. V usage is TRBV29-1 and J usage is TRBJ1-1; D remains ambiguous. The CDR3 extends over 14 amino acids. CDR1 is SQVTM, CDR2 ANQGSEA, per germline. V lost 6 bases and J 0 bases, leaving 14 bases between the germline ends. CDR3 nucleotide sequence: TGCAGCGTCCGAGACTACGGGATGAACACTGAAGCTTTCTTT. This encodes CSVRDYGMNTEAFF.

In the case of this clone: A much more abundant neighbour one base away suggests this may be a read error. The genes are TRBV5-1 and TRBJ2-3, with D perhaps TRBD2 (6 bases). This CDR3 is 15 amino acids long. Germline assignment: CDR1 SGHRS and CDR2 YFSETQ. The CDR3 DNA follows: TGCTCCAGCAGCTTGGAGGGCCTGATCACAGATACGCAGTATTTT. Amino acid sequence: CSSSLEGLITDTQYF. The full variable domain, in which reference TRBV5-1 and TRBJ2-3 provide the parts outside the CDR3, is KAGVTQTPRYLIKTRGQQVTLSCSPISGHRSVSWYQQTPGQGLQFLFEYFSETQRNKGNFPGRFSGRQFSNSRSEMNVSTLELGDSALYLCSSSLEGLITDTQYFGPGTRLTVL.